This T cell receptor (beta chain) was found in a study of T cell repertoires in cytomegalovirus infection. In the study overall: Newly reported HLA-C-restricted and thoroughly characterized HLA-B-restricted CMV epitopes were employed. Findings and caveats of the study: Ex vivo responses were dominated by HLA-C-restricted CMV-specific TCR beta clonotypes.

Comment on this clonotype: Its specificity is not known.

The junction had 11 bases not matched to a gene; V was cut back by 7 bases and J by 8 bases. There are 15 residues in the CDR3. Germline CDR1 MNHEY, CDR2 SVGAGI. Via MiXCR, TCRdb re-called the reads, giving one row per CDR3 protein. The sample carries about 310,000 distinct CDR3 sequences, 20% to 30% recorded once. Source: cultured PBMCs, taken from culture after CMV antigen stimulation. The clonotype comes from a human donor in good health (CMV status not recorded). Some clones in this sample may be carry-over from other donors' samples. The chain recombines TRBV6-5 with TRBJ1-2, with 12 bases matching TRBD1. CDR3 protein: CASIQPGQGAEGYTF. The CDR3 nucleotides are TGTGCCAGCATCCAACCGGGACAGGGGGCAGAAGGCTACACCTTC.